The 14 T cell receptor beta chains presented below share a single source sample, sequenced in a study of T cells in Graves' hyperthyroidism and ophthalmopathy. From RNA transcripts, TCR beta CDR3 regions were amplified. First-round RT-PCR targeting the TCR CDR3 was performed with the HTBI primer set. MiXCR, run by TCRdb on the multiplex PCR reads, gives a single entry per CDR3 protein. The table records hundreds of thousands of distinct CDR3 sequences, roughly 15% of them present only once. The sample was blood. These receptors all stem from a woman aged 18-29 years with Graves' hyperthyroidism.

There are a few counts of this clonotype. This rearrangement joins TRBV7-9 to TRBJ1-4; D ambiguous. V lost 0 bases, J lost 7 bases, and 3 bases lay in between. Germline assignment: CDR1 SEHNR and CDR2 FQNEAQ (reference sequence). The CDR3 length is 12 residues. This CDR3 reads CASSLAVEKLFF. DNA of the CDR3: TGTGCCAGCAGCTTAGCGGTTGAAAAACTGTTTTTT.

The chain combines TRBV7-9 with TRBJ1-2; TRBD1 agrees at 7 bases. The CDR3 is made up of 14 amino acids. Unmatched junction bases numbered 7, after V lost 2 bases and J lost 7 bases. Germline V CDR1 and CDR2: SEHNR, FQNEAQ (reference sequence). DNA for the CDR3: TGTGCCAGCAGCTTAAACAGGGACAGTGGTGGCTACACCTTC. It yields the protein CASSLNRDSGGYTF.

J is TRBJ1-4 and V is TRBV6-1, with no clear D. The CDR3 has 12 amino acids. Looked up from germline, CDR1 is MNHNS and CDR2 is SASEGT. V lost 6 bases and J lost 7, with 9 bases in between. CDR3 residues: CASSASGEKLFF. The CDR3 bases are TGTGCCAGCAGCGCAAGTGGTGAAAAACTGTTTTTT.

This chain uses TRBV4-1 with TRBJ1-2; TRBD1 matches 7 bases. The CDR3 extends over 16 amino acids. Per the germline V gene, CDR1 is MGHRA and CDR2 is YSYEKL. Losses at the gene ends were 1 base for V and 7 bases for J; bases not matched to a gene: 12. The DNA of the CDR3 is TGCGCCAGCAGCCAAGCGGGGACAGCCCGAGGGGGTGGCTACACCTTC. It codes for CASSQAGTARGGGYTF.

V gene TRBV6-1 combines with J gene TRBJ1-5; 9 nucleotides agree with TRBD1. This CDR3 spans 15 amino acids. Germline V gives CDR1 MNHNS, CDR2 SASEGT. The junction had 7 bases not matched to a gene; V was cut back by 6 bases and J by 4 bases. CDR3 nucleotides: TGTGCCAGCAGATTCAACAGGGGGCTAAATCAGCCCCAGCATTTT. Its translation: CASRFNRGLNQPQHF.

This clonotype showed up many times. This chain connects TRBV30 to TRBJ2-5; 7 bases align to TRBD1. This CDR3 has 14 amino acids. Germline values: CDR1 GTSNPN, CDR2 SVGIG (reference sequence). J was trimmed by 0 bases and V by 4 bases; bases with no gene match: 5. The CDR3 loop reads CAWTGGWYQETQYF. Written as DNA, the CDR3 is TGTGCCTGGACAGGGGGATGGTACCAAGAGACCCAGTACTTC. The variable domain in full, with the rest retrieved from reference TRBV30 and TRBJ2-5, is SQTIHQWPATLVQPVGSPLSLECTVEGTSNPNLYWYRQAAGRGLQLLFYSVGIGQISSEVPQNLSASRPQDRQFILSSKKLLLSDSGFYLCAWTGGWYQETQYFGPGTRLLVL.

The table lists this clonotype with many counts. V is TRBV30 and J is TRBJ2-2; D not resolved. From germline, CDR1 is GTSNPN and CDR2 SVGIG (reference sequence). The CDR3 is 11 amino acids. The ends were cut back, 2 bases at V and 5 bases at J, with 3 bases in the middle. CDR3 protein: CAWSTTGELFF. In DNA form, the CDR3 reads TGTGCCTGGAGTACAACCGGGGAGCTGTTTTTT.

Concerning this clonotype itself: The final CDR3 position lacks the conserved phenylalanine or tryptophan, pointing to a likely read error. The gene calls are TRBV7-9 and TRBJ2-1; D is undetermined. The CDR3 loop spans 18 amino acids. CDR1 and CDR2 (germline): SEHNR, FQNEAQ (reference sequence). V lost 2 bases to trimming and J lost 2 bases, with 19 bases between them. CDR3 in DNA: TGTGCCAGCAGCTTACTCCGGACCCCCTTGGCCACCTACAATGAGCAGTTCCTC. Its protein is CASSLLRTPLATYNEQFL.

The chain has TRBV5-1 and TRBJ1-1; the D gene is possibly TRBD1 (6 bases). Trimming cost V 6 bases and J 2 bases, with 14 bases left between them. The CDR3 runs to 14 residues. Germline lookup yields CDR1 SGHRS and CDR2 YFSETQ. CDR3 region: CASTETGLNTEAFF. In DNA form, the CDR3 reads TGCGCCAGCACCGAGACAGGACTTAACACTGAAGCTTTCTTT.

In this sample, this clonotype turned up a few times. The J gene is TRBJ2-2, the V gene TRBV9; D gene unclear. The V end was cut by 5 bases, the J end by 5 bases, with 13 bases between. Germline-derived CDR1 and CDR2 are SGDLS and YYNGEE. The CDR3 length is 14 residues. The CDR3 bases are TGTGCCAGCAGGTTCGGTCCTTCAACCGGGGAGCTGTTTTTT. As protein: CASRFGPSTGELFF.

The V and J genes are TRBV20-1 and TRBJ2-7, with D perhaps TRBD1 (6 bases). With 5 bases removed from V and 5 bases from J, the gap between germline ends came to 13 bases. Germline CDR1 DFQATT, CDR2 SNEGSKA (reference sequence). CDR3 size: 12 residues. CDR3 region: CSALPAGDEQYF. The CDR3 DNA reads TGCAGTGCTCTACCGGCAGGGGACGAGCAGTACTTC.

V and J are TRBV7-9 and TRBJ2-7; D perhaps matches TRBD2 (6 bases). Germline V CDR1 and CDR2: SEHNR, FQNEAQ (reference sequence). This CDR3 contains 15 residues. V was clipped by 1 base and J by 1 base, with 11 bases between them. The CDR3 sequence: CASSLVTGVSYEQYF. In nucleotides, the CDR3 is TGTGCCAGCAGCTTAGTCACGGGAGTGTCCTACGAGCAGTACTTC.

This clonotype came up once. The chain links TRBV18 to TRBJ2-1; 8 nucleotides line up with TRBD2. The length of the CDR3 is 17 residues. J lost 7 bases, V lost 3 bases, and 14 bases had no gene match. CDR1 is KGHSH, CDR2 LQKENI, per germline. The DNA of the CDR3 is TGTGCCAGCTCACCCTGGTTAGCGGGAAACCAGGGGAATGAGCAGTTCTTC. It codes for CASSPWLAGNQGNEQFF.

The rearrangement uses TRBV10-3 and TRBJ2-2, with D maybe TRBD1 (5 bases). Between the trimmed V and J ends, which lost 8 bases and 3 bases, there was a span of 10 bases. The CDR3 sequence is 13 residues long. Germline V CDR1 and CDR2: ENHRY, SYGVKD. The CDR3 bases are TGTGCCATCCAGGGATGGTACACCGGGGAGCTGTTTTTT. It is translated as CAIQGWYTGELFF.